Reported below is one TCR beta chain. This sample is drawn from a study of OX40 agonist ivuxolimab in advanced cancers. Here immunoSEQ multiplex PCR was the method, and the copy in TCRdb shows in-frame clones only, minus some. The sample shows roughly 20,000 clones, about 74% of them seen only once. This CDR3 region has 12 residues. V was shortened by 2 bases and J by 0 bases, with 2 bases between the two germline ends. The germline gives CDR1 SQVTM, CDR2 ANQGSEA. The sample consisted of CD4+ or CD8+ T cells sorted from blood, taken in a trial of the OX40 agonist ivuxolimab. The V gene is TRBV29-1, the J gene TRBJ1-3; D remains ambiguous. The sequence was obtained from an adult with an advanced solid tumor such as melanoma, head and neck, liver or kidney cancer. CDR3 nucleotide sequence: TGCAGCGTTGAACTCTCTGGAAACACCATATATTTT. This encodes CSVELSGNTIYF.